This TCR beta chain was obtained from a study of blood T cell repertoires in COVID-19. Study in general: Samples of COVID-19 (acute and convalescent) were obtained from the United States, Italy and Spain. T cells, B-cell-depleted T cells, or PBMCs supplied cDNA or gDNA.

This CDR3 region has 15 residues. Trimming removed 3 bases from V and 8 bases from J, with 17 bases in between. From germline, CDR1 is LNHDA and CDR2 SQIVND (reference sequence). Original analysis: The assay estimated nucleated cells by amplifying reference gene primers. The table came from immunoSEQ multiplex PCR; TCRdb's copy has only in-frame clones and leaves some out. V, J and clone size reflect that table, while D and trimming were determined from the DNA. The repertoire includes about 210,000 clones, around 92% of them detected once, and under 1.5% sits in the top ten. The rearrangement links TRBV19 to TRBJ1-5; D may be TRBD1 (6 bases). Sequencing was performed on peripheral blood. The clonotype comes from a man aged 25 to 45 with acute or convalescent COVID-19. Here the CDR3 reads CASSIMGQMFEPQHF. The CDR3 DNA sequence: TGTGCCAGTAGTATTATGGGACAAATGTTTGAGCCCCAGCATTTT.